The 7 T cell receptor beta chains in this list originate from one sample, sequenced in a study of T cells in Graves' hyperthyroidism and ophthalmopathy. The CDR3 regions of TCR beta were amplified from RNA transcripts. TCR CDR3 regions were first amplified by RT-PCR with HTBI primers. Via MiXCR, TCRdb re-called the multiplex PCR reads, giving one row per CDR3 protein. In the table there are about 600,000 distinct CDR3 sequences, about a sixth of which are singletons. Sequencing used blood. These receptors all stem from a woman aged 40 to 50 with Graves' ophthalmopathy.

As regards this clonotype: This could be a read error, since a much larger clone is one nucleotide away. This chain connects TRBV7-9 to TRBJ2-1, with unresolved D. Germline V CDR1 and CDR2: SEHNR, FQNEAQ (reference sequence). The CDR3 is made up of 12 amino acids. CDR3 DNA: TGTGCCGGCAGCTTAGATGGCAATGAGCAGTTCTTC. Its translation is CAGSLDGNEQFF.

This clonotype was seen only a few times. V gene TRBV3-1 combines with J gene TRBJ2-3, with TRBD2 matching 8 bases. V gave up 3 bases and J gave up 2 bases; unmatched junction bases: 19. Germline V gene lookup returns CDR1 LGHDT and CDR2 YNNKEL (reference sequence). This CDR3 is built from 20 residues. CDR3 coding DNA: TGTGCCAGCAGCCATCCGTCTCTTAGCGGGGCCACTCCTTACACAGATACGCAGTATTTT. As protein: CASSHPSLSGATPYTDTQYF.

This clonotype was detected many times. The genes are TRBV12-3 or TRBV12-4 and TRBJ1-1; tentative D call: TRBD1 (5 bases). The CDR3 loop spans 16 amino acids. V gave up 3 bases and J gave up 0 bases, with 14 bases separating them. DNA for the CDR3: TGTGCCAGCAGTTTCGCGTCAGGGTATCTGAACACTGAAGCTTTCTTT. Translation gives CASSFASGYLNTEAFF.

In this sample, this clonotype turned up many times. The V and J genes are TRBV6-1 and TRBJ2-5; maybe TRBD2 (7 bases). This CDR3 comprises 15 residues. Germline V gene sequence: CDR1 MNHNS, CDR2 SASEGT. Deletions cut 6 bases from V and 5 bases from J, with 19 bases between. The CDR3 region is CASSPLGGGPETQYF. The CDR3 nucleotides are TGTGCCAGCAGCCCTTTGGGAGGGGGACCGGAGACCCAGTACTTC.

This clonotype was counted a few times. V usage is TRBV6-1 and J usage is TRBJ1-2, with D perhaps TRBD1 (5 bases). The CDR3 is made up of 16 amino acids. Trimming removed 8 bases at V and 4 bases at J, with 23 bases between. Germline CDR1 is MNHNS and CDR2 is SASEGT. The CDR3 protein is CASGDFPVKKGYGYTF. DNA for the CDR3: TGTGCCAGCGGGGACTTTCCCGTTAAGAAGGGCTATGGCTACACCTTC.

There are a few counts of this clonotype. The gene calls are TRBV3-1 and TRBJ2-2; D not resolved. Deletions cut 3 bases from V and 5 bases from J, with 4 bases between. The CDR3 extends over 12 amino acids. Germline V gene data show CDR1 as LGHDT and CDR2 as YNNKEL (reference sequence). CDR3 loop: CASSQITGELFF. The DNA for the CDR3 is TGTGCCAGCAGCCAGATAACCGGGGAGCTGTTTTTT.

The gene calls are TRBV18 and TRBJ2-1; D assignment may be TRBD1 or TRBD2 (5 bases each). Trimming removed 8 bases from V and 6 bases from J, with 17 bases in between. The CDR3 length is 14 residues. The germline V gene encodes CDR1 KGHSH and CDR2 LQKENI. CDR3 amino acids: CASPGPPGSNEQFF. The CDR3 nucleotides read TGTGCCAGCCCGGGACCCCCGGGGAGCAATGAGCAGTTCTTC.